Below, one TCR beta chain is given with its context. Antigen: not known. This entry comes from a study of cytomegalovirus exposure and HLA in healthy donors. Findings and caveats of the study: Previous analysis showed most TCR beta V segments were productive about 87% or about 30% of the time.

Between the trimmed V and J ends, which lost 0 bases and 0 bases, there was a span of 7 bases. The CDR3 length is 15 residues. Germline CDR1 SGHNT, CDR2 YYREEE (reference sequence). Researchers ran the PCR with 60 Vbeta and 13 Jbeta primers. Produced via immunoSEQ multiplex PCR; TCRdb's table is partial and in-frame only. This repertoire shows some 200,000 clones, 70% found once; its top ten account for 2% to 3%. Sample: PBMCs. This clonotype originated in a man aged 35-49 years in good health and CMV-seropositive. The chain is built from TRBV5-4 and TRBJ1-3; no clear D gene. This CDR3 is CASSLDPVSGNTIYF. The CDR3 DNA sequence: TGTGCCAGCAGCTTGGACCCAGTCTCTGGAAACACCATATATTTT.